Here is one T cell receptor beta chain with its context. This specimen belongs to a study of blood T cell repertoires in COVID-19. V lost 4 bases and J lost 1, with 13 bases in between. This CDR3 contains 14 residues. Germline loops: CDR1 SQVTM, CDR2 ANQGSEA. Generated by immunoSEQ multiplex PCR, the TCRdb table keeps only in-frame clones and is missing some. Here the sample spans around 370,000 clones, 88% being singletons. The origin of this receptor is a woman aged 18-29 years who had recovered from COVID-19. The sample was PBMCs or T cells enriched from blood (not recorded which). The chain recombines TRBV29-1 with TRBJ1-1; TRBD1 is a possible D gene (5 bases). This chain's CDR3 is CSVVEGDKNTEAFF. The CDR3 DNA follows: TGCAGCGTTGTGGAAGGGGATAAGAACACTGAAGCTTTCTTT. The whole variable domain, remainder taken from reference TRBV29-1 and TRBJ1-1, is SAVISQKPSRDICQRGTSLTIQCQVDSQVTMMFWYRQQPGQSLTLIATANQGSEATYESGFVIDKFPISRPNLTFSTLTVSNMSPEDSSIYLCSVVEGDKNTEAFFGQGTRLTVV.